Listed here are 19 T cell receptor beta chains from one sample, sequenced in a study of shared clonotypes between healthy human individuals. TCRdb keeps only in-frame clones here, not all; method: immunoSEQ multiplex PCR. Of 2 million to 2.5 million clones listed, roughly 92% are singletons. Sequencing was performed on naive CD4+ T cells from PBMCs. Subset denoted: CD45RA+ positively selected. The receptors come from a man in his late teens or twenties in good health. Some clones in this sample may be carry-over from other donors' samples.

This sequence joins TRBV6-5 and TRBJ2-2, with 7 bases lining up with TRBD1. Losses at the gene ends were 6 bases for V and 1 base for J; bases not matched to a gene: 2. The CDR3 contains 14 residues. Germline CDR1 and CDR2: MNHEY and SVGAGI. CDR3 in DNA: TGTGCCAGCAGCCGGACAGGGAACACCGGGGAGCTGTTTTTT. It codes for CASSRTGNTGELFF.

This clone was picked up one time. The genes are TRBV15 and TRBJ1-1; D is unclear. Trimming shortened V by 0 bases and J by 0 bases, and 8 bases separated the two germline ends. The CDR3 covers 15 residues. CDR1 and CDR2 from the germline V gene are LNHNV and YYDKDF (reference sequence). DNA for the CDR3: TGTGCCACCAGCAGAGAAAGGACCTTGAACACTGAAGCTTTCTTT. It translates to CATSRERTLNTEAFF. Filled out from reference TRBV15 and TRBJ1-1, the complete variable domain reads DAMVIQNPRYQVTQFGKPVTLSCSQTLNHNVMYWYQQKSSQAPKLLFHYYDKDFNNEADTPDNFQSRRPNTSFCFLDIRSPGLGDTAMYLCATSRERTLNTEAFFGQGTRLTVV.

On this clone: The sample carries other DNA sequences with the same CDR3. This chain uses TRBV30 with TRBJ1-6, with 7 nucleotides matching TRBD1. V trimming: 3 bases; J trimming: 5 bases; junction bases outside the gene matches: 4. The germline gives CDR1 GTSNPN, CDR2 SVGIG (reference sequence). This CDR3 has 14 amino acids. The CDR3 is CAWRTGTDNSPLHF. CDR3 in DNA: TGTGCCTGGAGGACTGGGACAGATAATTCACCCCTCCACTTT. The complete variable domain, with remaining parts taken from reference TRBV30 and TRBJ1-6, reads SQTIHQWPATLVQPVGSPLSLECTVEGTSNPNLYWYRQAAGRGLQLLFYSVGIGQISSEVPQNLSASRPQDRQFILSSKKLLLSDSGFYLCAWRTGTDNSPLHFGNGTRLTVT.

This chain uses TRBV28 with TRBJ2-5; D might be TRBD1 or TRBD2, each matching 5 bases. This CDR3 region has 14 residues. In germline, CDR1 is MDHEN, CDR2 SYDVKM. Deletions cut 5 bases from V and 5 bases from J, with 15 bases between. CDR3: CASSLRDPPETQYF. CDR3 nucleotide sequence: TGTGCCAGCAGTCTCCGGGACCCTCCGGAGACCCAGTACTTC.

The rearrangement joins TRBV5-1 to TRBJ2-3; maybe TRBD2 (5 bases). The CDR3 has 14 amino acids. V was cut by 7 bases and J by 4 bases, with 16 bases left in between. Germline lookup yields CDR1 SGHRS and CDR2 YFSETQ. The CDR3 bases are TGCGCCAGCCGCCTTTCGGGGTGGGCAGATACGCAGTATTTT. Encoded protein: CASRLSGWADTQYF. The full variable domain, its missing parts supplied by reference TRBV5-1 and TRBJ2-3, is KAGVTQTPRYLIKTRGQQVTLSCSPISGHRSVSWYQQTPGQGLQFLFEYFSETQRNKGNFPGRFSGRQFSNSRSEMNVSTLELGDSALYLCASRLSGWADTQYFGPGTRLTVL.

The chain combines TRBV9 with TRBJ2-7; D is undetermined. The CDR3 runs 13 residues. Trimming stripped 0 bases from V and 7 bases from J, with 11 bases between. The germline V gene has CDR1 SGDLS and CDR2 YYNGEE. CDR3 in amino acids: CASSVGYWEEQYF. The DNA for the CDR3 is TGTGCCAGCAGCGTAGGTTACTGGGAAGAGCAGTACTTC.

CDR3 protein: CASSLGTWTGAEQETQYF. For the CDR3, the DNA is TGCGCCAGCAGCTTGGGAACATGGACAGGGGCCGAACAAGAGACCCAGTACTTC. This chain joins TRBV5-1 and TRBJ2-5; 9 bases match TRBD1. Per the germline V gene, CDR1 is SGHRS and CDR2 is YFSETQ. V shed 0 bases, J shed 2 bases, and the junction held 11 bases outside the gene matches. The CDR3 contains 18 residues.

V and J are TRBV5-4 and TRBJ1-1; 9 bases fit TRBD1. From germline, CDR1 is SGHNT and CDR2 YYREEE (reference sequence). J was trimmed by 5 bases and V by 4 bases; bases with no gene match: 12. This CDR3 has 16 residues. CDR3 sequence reads: CASSPLWGDRVTEAFF. CDR3 nucleotides: TGTGCCAGCAGCCCCCTCTGGGGGGACAGGGTGACTGAAGCTTTCTTT.

The rearrangement joins TRBV6-5 to TRBJ2-2; tentatively, D is TRBD2 (6 bases). In germline, CDR1 is MNHEY, CDR2 SVGAGI. Trimming removed 7 bases at V and 2 bases at J, with 14 bases between. CDR3 size: 15 residues. The CDR3 DNA sequence: TGTGCCAGCAACACGGGACTTCATAACACCGGGGAGCTGTTTTTT. This gives the protein CASNTGLHNTGELFF.

On this clone itself: In the same sample, other DNA sequences code for this CDR3. The rearrangement joins TRBV6-5 to TRBJ1-2; no firm D call. CDR1 and CDR2 (germline): MNHEY, SVGAGI. The CDR3 length is 13 residues. V lost 4 bases, J lost 4 bases, and 10 bases lay in between. CDR3 in DNA: TGTGCCAGCAGTTCTCCCGGGTTCTATGGCTACACCTTC. This gives the protein CASSSPGFYGYTF.

The chain is built from TRBV5-1 and TRBJ1-6; 7 bases match TRBD1. This CDR3 spans 15 amino acids. The V gene's germline CDR1 is SGHRS and CDR2 YFSETQ. With 0 bases clipped from V and 10 bases from J, the junction kept 7 bases outside the gene matches. This chain's CDR3 is CASSLAPQGDSPLHF. The DNA of the CDR3 is TGCGCCAGCAGCTTGGCTCCCCAGGGGGACTCACCCCTCCACTTT. The variable domain in full, completed from reference TRBV5-1 and TRBJ1-6, reads KAGVTQTPRYLIKTRGQQVTLSCSPISGHRSVSWYQQTPGQGLQFLFEYFSETQRNKGNFPGRFSGRQFSNSRSEMNVSTLELGDSALYLCASSLAPQGDSPLHFGNGTRLTVT.

The rearrangement uses TRBV18 and TRBJ1-4, with 7 bases aligning to TRBD1. This CDR3 contains 16 residues. In germline, CDR1 is KGHSH, CDR2 LQKENI. The trim removed 4 bases at V and 8 bases at J, leaving 13 bases unmatched. The CDR3 region has the DNA TGTGCCAGCTCACGTGTCACAGGGGTGCCTGGGGAAAAACTGTTTTTT. Protein sequence: CASSRVTGVPGEKLFF.

This chain links TRBV5-1 with TRBJ2-1; 9 bases are shared with TRBD2. Germline CDR1 reads SGHRS; CDR2 reads YFSETQ. CDR3 length: 17 residues. V trimming: 0 bases; J trimming: 1 base; junction bases outside the gene matches: 5. CDR3 loop: CASSLARGRGSYNEQFF. CDR3 DNA sequence: TGCGCCAGCAGCTTGGCCCGCGGGAGGGGGTCCTACAATGAGCAGTTCTTC.

The chain joins TRBV30 to TRBJ1-2, with 12 bases identical to TRBD1. Trimming cost V 4 bases and J 6 bases; bases outside gene matches: 15. The CDR3 has 17 residues. Germline CDR1 reads GTSNPN; CDR2 reads SVGIG (reference sequence). The CDR3 spells CAWTAPTGTGGADGYTF. CDR3 coding DNA: TGTGCCTGGACCGCGCCTACCGGGACAGGGGGCGCGGATGGCTACACCTTC. Variable domain in full (rest from reference TRBV30 and TRBJ1-2): SQTIHQWPATLVQPVGSPLSLECTVEGTSNPNLYWYRQAAGRGLQLLFYSVGIGQISSEVPQNLSASRPQDRQFILSSKKLLLSDSGFYLCAWTAPTGTGGADGYTFGSGTRLTVV.

The V gene is TRBV6-9, the J gene TRBJ1-4; D remains unclear. The germline V gene has CDR1 MNHGY and CDR2 SVAAGI. The CDR3 sequence is 17 residues long. Between the trimmed V and J ends, which lost 8 bases and 8 bases, there was a span of 27 bases. This chain's CDR3 is CASQLGIPTDDDEKLFF. CDR3 nucleotide sequence: TGTGCCAGCCAACTCGGCATCCCGACCGATGATGACGAAAAACTGTTTTTT.

The chain combines TRBV5-1 with TRBJ2-7; 12 nucleotides align to TRBD1. This CDR3 is 14 amino acids long. Germline assignment: CDR1 SGHRS and CDR2 YFSETQ. The V segment lost 6 bases and the J segment 7 bases; nucleotides outside the gene matches: 8. CDR3 bases: TGCGCCAGCAAGGTAGGGACAGGGGGCAATGAGCAGTACTTC. Translated, it gives CASKVGTGGNEQYF.

This clone was observed once. The DNA of the CDR3 is TGTGCCAGCAGCCCGTGGGACAGAGGCTACGAGCAGTACTTC. Translated: CASSPWDRGYEQYF. The gene calls are TRBV11-1 and TRBJ2-7, with 7 positions matching TRBD1. Trimming cost V 5 bases and J 3 bases; bases outside gene matches: 7. Germline loops: CDR1 SGHAT, CDR2 FQDESV (reference sequence). CDR3 length: 14 residues.

V usage is TRBV6-1 and J usage is TRBJ2-4, with D tentatively TRBD2 (5 bases). CDR3 length: 14 amino acids. In germline, CDR1 is MNHNS, CDR2 SASEGT. V shed 6 bases and J shed 6 bases, with 15 bases lying between them. CDR3 coding DNA: TGTGCCAGCAGGGGAGACGGCCGGGGAAACATTCAGTACTTC. It specifies CASRGDGRGNIQYF.

The chain joins TRBV6-5 to TRBJ2-1, with 7 bases fitting TRBD2. The CDR3 is 15 residues long. V gave up 2 bases and J gave up 7 bases; unmatched junction bases: 8. Germline V gene data show CDR1 as MNHEY and CDR2 as SVGAGI. The CDR3: CASSYPGLQKNEQFF. The CDR3 nucleotides read TGTGCCAGCAGTTACCCGGGACTACAGAAAAATGAGCAGTTCTTC.